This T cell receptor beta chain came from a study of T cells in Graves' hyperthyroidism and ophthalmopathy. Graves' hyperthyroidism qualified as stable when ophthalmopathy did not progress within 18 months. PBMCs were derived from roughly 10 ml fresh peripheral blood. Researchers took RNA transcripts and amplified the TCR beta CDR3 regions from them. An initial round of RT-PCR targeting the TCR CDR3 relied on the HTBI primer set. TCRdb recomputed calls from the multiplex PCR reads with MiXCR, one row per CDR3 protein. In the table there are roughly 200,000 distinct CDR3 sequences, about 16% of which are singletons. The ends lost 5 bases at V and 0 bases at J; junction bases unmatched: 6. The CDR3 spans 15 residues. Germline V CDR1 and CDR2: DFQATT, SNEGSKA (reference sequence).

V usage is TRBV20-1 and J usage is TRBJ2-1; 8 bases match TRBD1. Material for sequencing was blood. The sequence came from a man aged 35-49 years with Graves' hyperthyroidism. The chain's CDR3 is CSAPWTGSSYNEQFF. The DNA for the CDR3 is TGCAGTGCTCCCTGGACAGGGAGCTCCTACAATGAGCAGTTCTTC.